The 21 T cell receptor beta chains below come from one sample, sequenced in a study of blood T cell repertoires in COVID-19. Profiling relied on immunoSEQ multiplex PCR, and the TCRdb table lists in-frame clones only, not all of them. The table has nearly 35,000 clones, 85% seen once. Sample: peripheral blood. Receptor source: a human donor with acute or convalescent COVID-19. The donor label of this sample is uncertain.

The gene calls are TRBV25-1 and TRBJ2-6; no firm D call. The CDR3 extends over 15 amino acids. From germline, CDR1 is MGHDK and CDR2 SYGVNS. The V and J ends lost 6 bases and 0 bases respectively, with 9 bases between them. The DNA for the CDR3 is TGTGCCAGCAGCTCACACCACTCTGGGGCCAACGTCCTGACTTTC. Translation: CASSSHHSGANVLTF.

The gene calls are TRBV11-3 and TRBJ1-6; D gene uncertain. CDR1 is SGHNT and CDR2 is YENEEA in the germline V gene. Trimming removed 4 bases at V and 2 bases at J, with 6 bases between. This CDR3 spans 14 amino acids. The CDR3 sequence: CASSYRAYNSPLHF. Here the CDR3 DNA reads TGTGCCAGCAGCTACCGGGCCTATAATTCACCCCTCCACTTT.

The CDR3 is CASSQGYRMTYNEQFF. The CDR3 DNA reads TGCGCCAGCAGCCAAGGATACAGGATGACCTACAATGAGCAGTTCTTC. The chain employs TRBV4-3 and TRBJ2-1; possibly TRBD1 for D (5 bases). The CDR3 sequence is 16 residues long. Germline-derived CDR1 and CDR2 are LGHNA and YSLEER. V dropped 1 base and J dropped 2 bases, with 12 bases sitting between them.

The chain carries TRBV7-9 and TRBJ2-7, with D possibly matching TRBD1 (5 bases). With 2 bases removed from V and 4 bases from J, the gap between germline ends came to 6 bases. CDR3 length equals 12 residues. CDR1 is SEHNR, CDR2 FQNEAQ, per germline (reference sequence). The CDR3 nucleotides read TGTGCCAGCAGCTTATCAGGGTACGAGCAGTACTTC. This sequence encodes CASSLSGYEQYF.

CDR3 sequence reads: CASSLALAGTDTQYF. The CDR3 DNA reads as TGCGCCAGCAGCTTGGCCTTAGCTGGCACAGATACGCAGTATTTT. The rearrangement uses TRBV5-1 and TRBJ2-3; no clear D gene. The CDR3 runs 15 residues. From germline, CDR1 is SGHRS and CDR2 YFSETQ. Trimming stripped 0 bases from V and 1 base from J, with 9 bases between.

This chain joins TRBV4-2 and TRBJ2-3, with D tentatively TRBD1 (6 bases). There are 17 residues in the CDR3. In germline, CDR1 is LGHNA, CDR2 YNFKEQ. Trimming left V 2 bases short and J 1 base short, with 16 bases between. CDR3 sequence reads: CASSQPIRDIGTDTQYF. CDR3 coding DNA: TGTGCCAGCAGCCAACCCATCCGGGACATCGGCACAGATACGCAGTATTTT.

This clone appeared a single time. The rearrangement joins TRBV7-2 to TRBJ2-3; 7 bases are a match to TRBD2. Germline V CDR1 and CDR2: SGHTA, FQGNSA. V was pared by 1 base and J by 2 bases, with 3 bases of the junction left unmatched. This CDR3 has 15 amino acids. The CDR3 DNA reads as TGTGCCAGCAGCTTAGGAGCGGGAATCACAGATACGCAGTATTTT. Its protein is CASSLGAGITDTQYF.

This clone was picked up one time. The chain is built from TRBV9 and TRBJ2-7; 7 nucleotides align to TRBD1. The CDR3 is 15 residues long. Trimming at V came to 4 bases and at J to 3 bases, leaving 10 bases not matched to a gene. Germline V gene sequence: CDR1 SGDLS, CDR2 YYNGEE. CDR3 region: CASSPRLGDSYEQYF. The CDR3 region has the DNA TGTGCCAGCAGCCCCCGCCTGGGGGACAGCTACGAGCAGTACTTC.

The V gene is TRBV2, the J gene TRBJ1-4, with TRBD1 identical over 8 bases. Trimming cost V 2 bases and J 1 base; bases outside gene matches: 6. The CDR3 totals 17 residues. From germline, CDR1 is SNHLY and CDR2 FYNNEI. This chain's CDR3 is CASSEPQGAGTNEKLFF. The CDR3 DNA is TGTGCCAGCAGTGAACCCCAGGGGGCGGGAACTAATGAAAAACTGTTTTTT.

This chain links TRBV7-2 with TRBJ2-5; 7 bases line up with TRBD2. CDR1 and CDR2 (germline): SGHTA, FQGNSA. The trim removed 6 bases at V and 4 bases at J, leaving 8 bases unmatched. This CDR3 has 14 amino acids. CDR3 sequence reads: CASSRGWGGETQYF. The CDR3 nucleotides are TGTGCCAGCAGTCGAGGGTGGGGGGGAGAGACCCAGTACTTC.

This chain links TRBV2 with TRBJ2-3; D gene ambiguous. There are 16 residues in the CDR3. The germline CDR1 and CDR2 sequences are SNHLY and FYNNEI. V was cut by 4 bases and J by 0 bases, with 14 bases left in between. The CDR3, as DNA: TGTGCCAGCAGTGTTCGCCCTACCCGGAGCACAGATACGCAGTATTTT. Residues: CASSVRPTRSTDTQYF.

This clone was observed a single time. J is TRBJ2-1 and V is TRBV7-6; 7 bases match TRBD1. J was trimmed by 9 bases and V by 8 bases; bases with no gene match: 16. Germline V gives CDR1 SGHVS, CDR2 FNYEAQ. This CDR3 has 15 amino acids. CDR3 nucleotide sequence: TGTGCCAGCGTCGACCTTGAGGGGGCTCAGAGTGAGCAGTTCTTC. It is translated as CASVDLEGAQSEQFF.

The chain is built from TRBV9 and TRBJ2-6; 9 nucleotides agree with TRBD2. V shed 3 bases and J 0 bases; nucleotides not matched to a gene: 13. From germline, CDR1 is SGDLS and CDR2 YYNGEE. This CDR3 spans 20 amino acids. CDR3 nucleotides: TGTGCCAGCAGCGCCAGACTACCGGGACTAGCCCACTCTGGGGCCAACGTCCTGACTTTC. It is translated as CASSARLPGLAHSGANVLTF.

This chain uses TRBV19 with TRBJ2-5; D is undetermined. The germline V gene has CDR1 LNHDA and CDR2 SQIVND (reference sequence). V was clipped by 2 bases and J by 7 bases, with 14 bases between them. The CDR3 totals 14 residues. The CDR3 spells CASSINGAVGTQYF. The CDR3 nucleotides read TGTGCCAGTAGTATAAATGGCGCGGTGGGGACCCAGTACTTC. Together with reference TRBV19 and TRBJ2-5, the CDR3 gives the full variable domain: DGGITQSPKYLFRKEGQNVTLSCEQNLNHDAMYWYRQDPGQGLRLIYYSQIVNDFQKGDIAEGYSVSREKKESFPLTVTSAQKNPTAFYLCASSINGAVGTQYFGPGTRLLVL.

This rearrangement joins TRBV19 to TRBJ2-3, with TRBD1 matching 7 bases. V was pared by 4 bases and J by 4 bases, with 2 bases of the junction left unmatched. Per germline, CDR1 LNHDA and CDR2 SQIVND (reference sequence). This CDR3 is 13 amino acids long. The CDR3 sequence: CASSNRGPDTQYF. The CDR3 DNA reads TGTGCCAGTAGTAACAGGGGTCCAGATACGCAGTATTTT.

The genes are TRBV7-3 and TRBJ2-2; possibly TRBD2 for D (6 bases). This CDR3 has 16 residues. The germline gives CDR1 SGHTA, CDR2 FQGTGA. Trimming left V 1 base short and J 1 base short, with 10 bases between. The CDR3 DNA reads TGTGCCAGCAGCTTAATGGAGGGAGGGAACACCGGGGAGCTGTTTTTT. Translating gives CASSLMEGGNTGELFF.

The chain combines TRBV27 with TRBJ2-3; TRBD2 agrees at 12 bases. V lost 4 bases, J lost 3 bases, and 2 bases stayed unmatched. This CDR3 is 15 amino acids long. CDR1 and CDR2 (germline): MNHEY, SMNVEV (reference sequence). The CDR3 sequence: CASSSGLAGTDTQYF. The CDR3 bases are TGTGCCAGCAGTTCCGGACTAGCGGGAACAGATACGCAGTATTTT.

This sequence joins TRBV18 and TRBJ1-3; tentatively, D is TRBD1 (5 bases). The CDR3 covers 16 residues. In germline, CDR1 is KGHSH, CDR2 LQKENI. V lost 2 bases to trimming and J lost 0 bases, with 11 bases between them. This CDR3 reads CASSPTGVDSGNTIYF. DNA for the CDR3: TGTGCCAGCTCACCAACAGGCGTCGACTCTGGAAACACCATATATTTT. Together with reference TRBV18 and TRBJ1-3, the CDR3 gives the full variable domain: NAGVMQNPRHLVRRRGQEARLRCSPMKGHSHVYWYRQLPEEGLKFMVYLQKENIIDESGMPKERFSAEFPKEGPSILRIQQVVRGDSAAYFCASSPTGVDSGNTIYFGEGSWLTVV.

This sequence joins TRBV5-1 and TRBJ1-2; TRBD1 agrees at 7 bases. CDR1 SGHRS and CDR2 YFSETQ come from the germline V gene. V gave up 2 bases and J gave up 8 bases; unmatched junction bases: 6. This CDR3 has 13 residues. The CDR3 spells CASSFTGEEGYTF. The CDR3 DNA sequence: TGCGCCAGCAGCTTCACAGGGGAGGAGGGCTACACCTTC.

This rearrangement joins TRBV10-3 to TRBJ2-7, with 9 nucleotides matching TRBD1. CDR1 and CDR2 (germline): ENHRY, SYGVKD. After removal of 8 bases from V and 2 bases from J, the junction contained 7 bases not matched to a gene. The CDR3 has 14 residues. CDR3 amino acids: CAIRDREGPYEQYF. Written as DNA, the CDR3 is TGTGCCATCCGGGACAGGGAAGGCCCCTACGAGCAGTACTTC.

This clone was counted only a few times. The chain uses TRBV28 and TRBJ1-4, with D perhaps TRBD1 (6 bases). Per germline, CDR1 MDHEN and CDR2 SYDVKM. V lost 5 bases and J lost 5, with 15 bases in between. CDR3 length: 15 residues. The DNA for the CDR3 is TGTGCCAGCAGTCCACAGGGCGGGCGGAATGAAAAACTGTTTTTT. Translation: CASSPQGGRNEKLFF.